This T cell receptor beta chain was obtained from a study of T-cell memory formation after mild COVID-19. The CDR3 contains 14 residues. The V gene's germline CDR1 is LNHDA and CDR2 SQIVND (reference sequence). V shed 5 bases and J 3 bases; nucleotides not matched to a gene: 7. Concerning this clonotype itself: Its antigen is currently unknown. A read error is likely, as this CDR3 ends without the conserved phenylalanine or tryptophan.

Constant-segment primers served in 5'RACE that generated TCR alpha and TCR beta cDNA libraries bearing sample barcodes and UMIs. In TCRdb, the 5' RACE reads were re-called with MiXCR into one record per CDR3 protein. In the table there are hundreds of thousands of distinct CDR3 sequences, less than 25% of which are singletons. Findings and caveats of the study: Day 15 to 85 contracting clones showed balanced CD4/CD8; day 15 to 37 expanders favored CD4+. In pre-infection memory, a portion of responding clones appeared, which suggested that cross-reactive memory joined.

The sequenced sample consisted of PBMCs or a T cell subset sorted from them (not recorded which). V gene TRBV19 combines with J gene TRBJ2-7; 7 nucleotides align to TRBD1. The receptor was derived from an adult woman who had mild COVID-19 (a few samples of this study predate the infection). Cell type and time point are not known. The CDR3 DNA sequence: TGTGCCAGTAGTTTTCGGGACAGCCGCTACGAGCAGTACTTA. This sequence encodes CASSFRDSRYEQYL.